One sample yielded the 27 T cell receptor beta chains listed below, sequenced in a study of Graves' ophthalmopathy and Graves' hyperthyroidism. The authors amplified TCR beta CDR3 regions from RNA transcripts. Second-round multiplex PCR came after first-round RT-PCR with HTBI primers. TCRdb used MiXCR to reprocess the multiplex PCR reads, holding one entry per CDR3 protein. The data contain hundreds of thousands of distinct CDR3 sequences, around a fifth of them singletons. The sample was peripheral blood. The receptors were sampled from a woman in her late teens or twenties with stable Graves' hyperthyroidism. Some clones in this sample may be carry-over from other donors' samples.

This clonotype was counted only a few times. The V call is TRBV30, the J call TRBJ2-7; D call uncertain. Germline assignment: CDR1 GTSNPN and CDR2 SVGIG (reference sequence). The CDR3 is 11 residues long. The ends were cut back, 3 bases at V and 7 bases at J, with 10 bases in the middle. CDR3 region: CAWSDPWEQYF. CDR3 nucleotide sequence: TGTGCCTGGAGCGATCCGTGGGAGCAGTACTTC.

This clonotype was recorded many times. The V call is TRBV12-3 or TRBV12-4, the J call TRBJ1-2; a weak D match, TRBD1 (5 bases). This CDR3 spans 15 amino acids. Trimming took off 6 bases at V and 0 bases at J, with 14 bases between the two ends. In nucleotides, the CDR3 is TGTGCCAGCAGGCGGGACCAGACAGCTAACTATGGCTACACCTTC. Protein product: CASRRDQTANYGYTF.

The rearrangement links TRBV12-3 or TRBV12-4 to TRBJ1-2; 7 bases line up with TRBD1. V lost 0 bases and J lost 8; bases outside the gene matches: 6. The CDR3 sequence is 14 residues long. In DNA form, the CDR3 reads TGTGCCAGCAGTTTAGCCGCAGGGGGTCGCGGCTACACCTTC. As protein: CASSLAAGGRGYTF.

The chain is built from TRBV15 and TRBJ2-7; D not resolved. V lost 0 bases and J lost 7, with 10 bases in between. CDR3 length: 13 residues. The V gene's germline CDR1 is LNHNV and CDR2 YYDKDF (reference sequence). This CDR3 is CATSRDIIGEQYF. CDR3 in DNA: TGTGCCACCAGCAGAGATATTATCGGTGAGCAGTACTTC.

This clonotype was observed at least ten times. This sequence joins TRBV7-3 and TRBJ1-1, with D possibly TRBD1 on 5 matching bases. The V gene lost 2 bases and the J gene lost 4 bases, with 17 bases spanning the gap. This CDR3 is built from 16 residues. The germline V gene encodes CDR1 SGHTA and CDR2 FQGTGA. CDR3 sequence reads: CASSLLPTRDTTEAFF. The DNA for the CDR3 is TGTGCCAGCAGCTTATTGCCAACCAGGGATACCACTGAAGCTTTCTTT.

The genes are TRBV11-2 and TRBJ2-7, with D perhaps TRBD2 (5 bases). V dropped 4 bases and J dropped 3 bases, with 19 bases sitting between them. The CDR3 extends over 16 amino acids. Germline V gene sequence: CDR1 SGHAT, CDR2 FQNNGV. This CDR3 is CASSSSSDRGLYEQYF. The CDR3 nucleotides are TGTGCCAGCAGCTCGTCCTCGGATCGGGGTCTCTACGAGCAGTACTTC. Full variable domain (outside the CDR3, taken from reference TRBV11-2 and TRBJ2-7): EAGVAQSPRYKIIEKRQSVAFWCNPISGHATLYWYQQILGQGPKLLIQFQNNGVVDDSQLPKDRFSAERLKGVDSTLKIQPAKLEDSAVYLCASSSSSDRGLYEQYFGPGTRLTVT.

This clonotype was observed a handful of times. This chain joins TRBV4-1 and TRBJ1-5; D uncertain. The V end lost 1 base, the J end lost 7 bases, and 14 bases lay between the germline ends. Germline CDR1 reads MGHRA; CDR2 reads YSYEKL. The CDR3 totals 15 residues. The CDR3 loop is CASSQVGPTVQPQHF. In nucleotides, the CDR3 is TGCGCCAGCAGCCAAGTGGGTCCCACAGTACAGCCCCAGCATTTT.

The chain employs TRBV24-1 and TRBJ2-5; 10 bases match TRBD2. Trimming at V came to 4 bases and at J to 5 bases, leaving 9 bases not matched to a gene. CDR1 and CDR2 (germline): KGHDR, SFDVKD. The CDR3 loop spans 16 amino acids. DNA of the CDR3: TGTGCCACCAGTGACGCCCTAGCGGGAGAGGCGGAGACCCAGTACTTC. This translates into CATSDALAGEAETQYF.

The chain uses TRBV6-2 or TRBV6-3 and TRBJ2-5; 8 nucleotides align to TRBD1. Losses at the gene ends were 5 bases for V and 5 bases for J; bases not matched to a gene: 4. The CDR3 is 13 residues long. Germline CDR1 reads MNHEY; CDR2 reads SVGEGT. The CDR3 protein is CASSIRGPETQYF. The CDR3, as DNA: TGTGCCAGCAGTATCAGGGGGCCGGAGACCCAGTACTTC.

The genes are TRBV30 and TRBJ1-1, with D possibly matching TRBD1 (5 bases). Trimming took 5 bases from V and 6 from J, leaving 10 bases between them. Germline V CDR1 and CDR2: GTSNPN, SVGIG (reference sequence). The CDR3 is 11 residues long. The CDR3 DNA follows: TGTGCCTGGGGGGACCGGCCTGAAGCTTTCTTT. Amino acid sequence: CAWGDRPEAFF.

The table lists this clonotype with many counts. This chain connects TRBV19 to TRBJ1-1, with D possibly matching TRBD1 (6 bases). CDR3 length: 13 amino acids. Germline lookup yields CDR1 LNHDA and CDR2 SQIVND (reference sequence). V was trimmed by 5 bases and J by 7 bases, leaving 14 bases between them. CDR3 sequence (DNA): TGTGCCAGTAGTGTCCCAGGGACATTTGAAGCTTTCTTT. This gives the protein CASSVPGTFEAFF. Full variable domain (rest looked up from reference TRBV19 and TRBJ1-1): DGGITQSPKYLFRKEGQNVTLSCEQNLNHDAMYWYRQDPGQGLRLIYYSQIVNDFQKGDIAEGYSVSREKKESFPLTVTSAQKNPTAFYLCASSVPGTFEAFFGQGTRLTVV.

The chain is built from TRBV5-1 and TRBJ2-6; unclear D gene. The CDR3 has 16 amino acids. Germline V lookup: CDR1 SGHRS, CDR2 YFSETQ. V lost 1 base to trimming and J lost 0 bases, with 8 bases between them. CDR3 region: CASSLPHSSGANVLTF. In nucleotides, the CDR3 is TGCGCCAGCAGCTTGCCCCATAGCTCTGGGGCCAACGTCCTGACTTTC. Full variable domain (outside the CDR3, taken from reference TRBV5-1 and TRBJ2-6): KAGVTQTPRYLIKTRGQQVTLSCSPISGHRSVSWYQQTPGQGLQFLFEYFSETQRNKGNFPGRFSGRQFSNSRSEMNVSTLELGDSALYLCASSLPHSSGANVLTFGAGSRLTVL.

To note about this clonotype: A much larger clone differs from this one at a single base, so this may be a read error. The chain recombines TRBV11-1 with TRBJ2-7; 7 bases map to TRBD2. The CDR3 covers 15 residues. Germline-derived CDR1 and CDR2 are SGHAT and FQDESV (reference sequence). The CDR3 DNA is TGTGCCAGCAGCTTAGCGCACGGGGGGAACTACGAGCAGTGCTTC. Protein: CASSLAHGGNYEQCF.

This clonotype was recorded many times. The chain couples TRBV27 to TRBJ1-5; D is unresolved. The CDR3 sequence is 14 residues long. CDR1 MNHEY and CDR2 SMNVEV come from the germline V gene (reference sequence). Trimming shortened V by 2 bases and J by 0 bases, and 5 bases separated the two germline ends. The CDR3 here is CASSLVDSNQPQHF. DNA of the CDR3: TGTGCCAGCAGTTTAGTGGATAGCAATCAGCCCCAGCATTTT.

In this sample, this clonotype turned up many times. This chain joins TRBV5-6 and TRBJ2-5; D might be TRBD1 or TRBD2, each matching 5 bases. The CDR3 totals 13 residues. From germline, CDR1 is SGHDT and CDR2 YYEEEE. V lost 2 bases and J lost 5, with 10 bases in between. In DNA, the CDR3 is TGTGCCAGCAGCTTCCAGGGAGCGGAGACCCAGTACTTC. It codes for CASSFQGAETQYF.

This clonotype was counted at least ten times. V is TRBV30 and J is TRBJ1-6, with D unresolved. Germline CDR1 reads GTSNPN; CDR2 reads SVGIG (reference sequence). The CDR3 has 12 residues. The germline V and J ends were trimmed by 3 bases and 10 bases, with 10 bases remaining between them. The DNA of the CDR3 is TGTGCCTGGAGGCCCCTGAGCTCACCCCTCCACTTT. Translation gives CAWRPLSSPLHF. Full variable domain (rest looked up from reference TRBV30 and TRBJ1-6): SQTIHQWPATLVQPVGSPLSLECTVEGTSNPNLYWYRQAAGRGLQLLFYSVGIGQISSEVPQNLSASRPQDRQFILSSKKLLLSDSGFYLCAWRPLSSPLHFGNGTRLTVT.

The table lists this clonotype with many counts. This may be a read error, as it is one base from a much larger clone. The chain carries TRBV6-5 and TRBJ1-1; D is ambiguous. Germline V CDR1 and CDR2: MNHEY, SVGAGI. CDR3 length: 15 amino acids. The CDR3 sequence is CASSNSKHGGTEAFF. DNA of the CDR3: TGTGCCAGCAGTAACTCGAAACACGGAGGGACTGAAGCTTTCTTT.

This clonotype was seen ten or more times. The rearrangement joins TRBV6-5 to TRBJ1-5; D unclear. V lost 2 bases to trimming and J lost 7 bases, with 12 bases between them. CDR3 length equals 14 residues. Germline loops: CDR1 MNHEY, CDR2 SVGAGI. The CDR3 sequence: CASSYAGKGQPQHF. The CDR3 DNA reads as TGTGCCAGCAGTTACGCGGGGAAAGGGCAGCCCCAGCATTTT.

This clonotype occurred many times. V is TRBV11-2 and J is TRBJ1-6; no clear D. The CDR3 length is 13 residues. Trimming removed 2 bases from V and 10 bases from J, with 9 bases in between. Germline-derived CDR1 and CDR2 are SGHAT and FQNNGV. This CDR3 reads CASSLTLGSPLHF. The CDR3 nucleotides are TGTGCCAGCAGCTTAACTCTAGGATCACCCCTCCACTTT.

This clonotype was picked up many times. This chain connects TRBV6-5 to TRBJ1-2, with unresolved D. V shed 4 bases and J shed 3 bases, with 15 bases lying between them. CDR3 length: 15 residues. The germline gives CDR1 MNHEY, CDR2 SVGAGI. CDR3 in DNA: TGTGCCAGCAGTTCCTCCAGAGGCAATTACTATGGCTACACCTTC. As protein: CASSSSRGNYYGYTF.

The J gene is TRBJ2-7, the V gene TRBV5-5; D is possibly TRBD1 (5 bases). The CDR3 is 14 residues long. Germline-derived CDR1 and CDR2 are SGHKS and YYEKEE (reference sequence). Trimming removed 1 base from V and 3 bases from J, with 11 bases in between. In DNA, the CDR3 is TGTGCCAGCAGCTTGCTGGGGCGCGACTACGAGCAGTACTTC. Amino acids: CASSLLGRDYEQYF.

This clonotype was seen a handful of times. This may be a read error: a much more frequent sequence differs by one nucleotide. This sequence joins TRBV27 and TRBJ1-5, with TRBD1 identical over 11 bases. Germline trimming cut 6 bases from V and 6 bases from J; bases unmatched to any gene: 7. Germline V CDR1 and CDR2: MNHEY, SMNVEV (reference sequence). This CDR3 contains 15 residues. CDR3 loop: CASSSDRGPIQPQHF. The CDR3 nucleotides read TGTGCCAGCAGCTCGGACAGGGGGCCCATTCAGCCCCAGCATTTT.

This chain links TRBV19 with TRBJ1-2; D gene uncertain. Trimming removed 4 bases at V and 3 bases at J, with 21 bases between. Germline V gives CDR1 LNHDA, CDR2 SQIVND (reference sequence). The CDR3 extends over 17 amino acids. The CDR3 here is CASSTLRTGVVDYGYTF. The DNA of the CDR3 is TGTGCCAGTAGTACCCTTCGGACGGGCGTGGTGGACTATGGCTACACCTTC. The variable domain in full, completed from reference TRBV19 and TRBJ1-2, reads DGGITQSPKYLFRKEGQNVTLSCEQNLNHDAMYWYRQDPGQGLRLIYYSQIVNDFQKGDIAEGYSVSREKKESFPLTVTSAQKNPTAFYLCASSTLRTGVVDYGYTFGSGTRLTVV.

The chain combines TRBV6-1 with TRBJ2-5; a possible D gene is TRBD1 (5 bases). CDR3 size: 11 residues. Germline CDR1 reads MNHNS; CDR2 reads SASEGT. V lost 8 bases and J 5 bases, leaving 9 bases between the germline ends. The CDR3 region is CASHYRETQYF. The CDR3 coding sequence is TGTGCCAGCCACTACAGGGAGACCCAGTACTTC.

This CDR3 is CASSTFGRRAGYTF. The CDR3 DNA reads as TGTGCCAGCAGCACCTTCGGACGGCGAGCGGGCTACACCTTC. This chain uses TRBV2 with TRBJ1-2; D not resolved. V was clipped by 6 bases and J by 8 bases, with 19 bases between them. Germline values: CDR1 SNHLY, CDR2 FYNNEI. CDR3 length equals 14 residues.

This clonotype occurred a few times. Compared with germline, one end of the junction differs, possibly owing to a read error. J is TRBJ1-5 and V is TRBV19; no clear D gene. Germline CDR1 reads LNHDA; CDR2 reads SQIVND (reference sequence). The length of the CDR3 is 17 residues. As DNA, the CDR3 is TGTGCCAGCAGTATAGATTTGGATTCTGGGAGCAATCAGCCCCAGCATTTT. Protein product: CASSIDLDSGSNQPQHF.

The V call is TRBV6-2 or TRBV6-3, the J call TRBJ2-4, with 7 bases that match TRBD2. After removal of 4 bases from V and 1 base from J, the junction contained 7 bases not matched to a gene. The CDR3 is 16 residues long. Germline V gene sequence: CDR1 MNHEY, CDR2 SVGEGT. CDR3 nucleotides: TGTGCCAGCAGTTGGACTAGGTTCATGGCCAAAAACATTCAGTACTTC. Translating it yields CASSWTRFMAKNIQYF.